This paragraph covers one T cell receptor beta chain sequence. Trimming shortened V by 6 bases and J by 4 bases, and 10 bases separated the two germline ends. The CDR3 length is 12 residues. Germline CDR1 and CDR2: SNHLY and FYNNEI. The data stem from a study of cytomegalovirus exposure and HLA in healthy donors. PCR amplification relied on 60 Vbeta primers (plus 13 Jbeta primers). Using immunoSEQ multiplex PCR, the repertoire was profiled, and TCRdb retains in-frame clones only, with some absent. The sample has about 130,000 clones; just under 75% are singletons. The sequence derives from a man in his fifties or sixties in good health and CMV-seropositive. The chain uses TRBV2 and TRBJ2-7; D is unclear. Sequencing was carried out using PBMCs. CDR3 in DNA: TGTGCCAGCAGGACCGACAATTACGAGCAGTACTTC. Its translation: CASRTDNYEQYF.